This T cell receptor (beta chain) was captured in a study of blood T cell repertoires in COVID-19. V gave up 3 bases and J gave up 3 bases, with 5 bases separating them. From germline, CDR1 is LNHDA and CDR2 SQIVND (reference sequence). The CDR3 contains 12 residues. Profiling relied on immunoSEQ multiplex PCR, and the TCRdb table lists in-frame clones only, not all of them. In the table there are more than 300,000 clones, roughly 86% of which are singletons. Sequencing was done on a sample of peripheral blood. The chain employs TRBV19 and TRBJ2-5; D is uncertain. This clonotype originated in a young woman with COVID-19, enrolled during active disease. The CDR3 DNA reads as TGTGCCAGTAGTATGTTCGAAGAGACCCAGTACTTC. Its translation is CASSMFEETQYF.